This entry describes one TCR beta chain. Its antigen remains unknown. The data are from a study of T-cell reconstitution after alpha-beta-depleted transplantation in children. The study, taken as a whole, reports: Reports say that about two months after transplant, the alpha-beta T cells came out of several hundred graft clones that had expanded. T-cell counts and diversity at one year post-transplant came mainly from newly produced T cells. High day-60 TCRbeta diversity in some patients came from surviving recipient T cells and thymic progenitors.

Unique molecular identifiers were used to barcode this TCRbeta library. TCRdb processed the PCR reads anew with MiXCR; each CDR3 protein has one entry. There are about a million distinct CDR3 sequences in the sample; about 30% occur only once, and roughly 30% lies in the top ten. CDR3 length: 13 residues. V shed 7 bases, J shed 2 bases, and the junction held 6 bases outside the gene matches. Germline loops: CDR1 SQVTM, CDR2 ANQGSEA. The chain links TRBV29-1 to TRBJ2-7, with 9 bases aligning to TRBD1. The specimen comprised PBMCs, mostly from graft donor cells, sampled 360 days after TCRalphabeta/CD19-depleted stem cell transplant. This TCR derives from a boy under two years old who had a stem cell transplant for SCID, so the T cells may come from the graft donor. This chain's CDR3 is CSGGQGRTYEQYF. The CDR3, as DNA: TGCAGCGGCGGACAGGGGAGGACCTACGAGCAGTACTTC.